This T cell receptor beta chain was recovered during a study of cytomegalovirus exposure and HLA in healthy donors. Vbeta (60) and Jbeta (13) primers were used in the PCR. Produced via immunoSEQ multiplex PCR; TCRdb's table is partial and in-frame only. This sample contains about 140,000 clones. Sequencing was done on a sample of PBMCs. The receptor was derived from a man aged 40-50 years in good health and CMV-seronegative.

CDR3 protein: CASSPTSGGYNEQFF. The CDR3 nucleotides read TGTGCCAGCAGCCCGACTAGCGGGGGGTACAATGAGCAGTTCTTC. The chain recombines TRBV5-4 with TRBJ2-1, with 13 bases identical to TRBD2. The CDR3 contains 15 residues. Germline V gives CDR1 SGHNT, CDR2 YYREEE (reference sequence). Losses at the gene ends were 4 bases for V and 4 bases for J; bases not matched to a gene: 2.